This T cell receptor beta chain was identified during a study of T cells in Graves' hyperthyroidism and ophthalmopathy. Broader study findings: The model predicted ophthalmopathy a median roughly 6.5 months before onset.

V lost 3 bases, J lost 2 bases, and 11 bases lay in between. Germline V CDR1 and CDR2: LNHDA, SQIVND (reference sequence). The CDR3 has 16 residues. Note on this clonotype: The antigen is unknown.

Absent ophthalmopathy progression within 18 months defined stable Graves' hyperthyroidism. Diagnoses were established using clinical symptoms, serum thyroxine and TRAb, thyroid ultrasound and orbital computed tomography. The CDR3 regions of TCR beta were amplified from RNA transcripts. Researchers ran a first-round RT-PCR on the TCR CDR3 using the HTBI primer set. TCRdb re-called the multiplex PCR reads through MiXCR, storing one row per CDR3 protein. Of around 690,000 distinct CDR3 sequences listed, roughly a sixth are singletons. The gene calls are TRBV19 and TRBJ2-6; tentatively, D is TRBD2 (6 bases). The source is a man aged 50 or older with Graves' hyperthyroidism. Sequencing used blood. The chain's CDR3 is CASSMGRTAGANVLTF. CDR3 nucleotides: TGTGCCAGTAGTATGGGGAGGACCGCTGGGGCCAACGTCCTGACTTTC.